One and the same sample provided the 3 T cell receptor beta chains below, sequenced in a study of blood T cell repertoires in COVID-19. Profiling relied on immunoSEQ multiplex PCR, and the TCRdb table lists in-frame clones only, not all of them. The table shows some 90,000 clones, with less than 85% occurring only once. Sequences were obtained from peripheral blood. Source of these receptors: a woman aged 70-85 years with acute or convalescent COVID-19.

This clone was seen only a few times. The CDR3 nucleotides are TGTGCCTGGAGTGTAGGTGGGGGAGGAGAAAAACTGTTTTTT. Its protein product is CAWSVGGGGEKLFF. The chain combines TRBV30 with TRBJ1-4; D perhaps matches TRBD1 (5 bases). Trimming removed 0 bases from V and 8 bases from J, with 13 bases in between. The CDR3 covers 14 residues. Germline lookup yields CDR1 GTSNPN and CDR2 SVGIG (reference sequence).

This chain uses TRBV6-5 with TRBJ2-7; the D is unclear. This CDR3 spans 12 amino acids. Per germline, CDR1 MNHEY and CDR2 SVGAGI. The V and J ends lost 5 bases and 4 bases respectively, with 9 bases between them. In DNA, the CDR3 is TGTGCCAGCAGTATAACACCTTACGAGCAGTACTTC. It encodes CASSITPYEQYF.

This chain uses TRBV19 with TRBJ2-1; 8 nucleotides align to TRBD2. Germline V gives CDR1 LNHDA, CDR2 SQIVND (reference sequence). This CDR3 contains 15 residues. J gave up 5 bases and V 7 bases, and 10 bases lay outside the gene matches. The CDR3, as DNA: TGTGCCAGTAAGACTGTAGCGGGGTCGGACAATGAGCAGTTCTTC. Translation gives CASKTVAGSDNEQFF.